This T cell receptor beta chain was sequenced during a study of cytomegalovirus exposure and HLA in healthy donors. Study-wide points: Sequences of the TCR beta chain were said to predict the HLA-A and HLA-B alleles of most subjects accurately. One cluster of highly shared sequence variants probably arose as a sequencing artifact. According to a later analysis, most TCR beta chains associated with CMV appeared HLA-restricted. In a later analysis, HLA-associated TCR beta chains were more clonally expanded than equally common others.

Notes on this clone: The antigen is unknown.

This PCR relied on a set of 60 Vbeta primers and 13 Jbeta primers. Sequenced by immunoSEQ multiplex PCR; TCRdb stores in-frame clones only, minus some. The sample carries 100,000 to 150,000 clones, around 84% recorded once. CDR1 and CDR2 (germline): SGHDT, YYEEEE. The CDR3 has 13 amino acids. V lost 3 bases and J lost 5; bases outside the gene matches: 2. The sequencing input was PBMCs. This TCR derives from a woman in her thirties or forties in good health and CMV-seronegative. V usage is TRBV5-6 and J usage is TRBJ2-5, with 9 bases that match TRBD2. CDR3: CASSSGLAETQYF. In DNA, the CDR3 is TGTGCCAGCAGCTCGGGACTAGCCGAGACCCAGTACTTC.